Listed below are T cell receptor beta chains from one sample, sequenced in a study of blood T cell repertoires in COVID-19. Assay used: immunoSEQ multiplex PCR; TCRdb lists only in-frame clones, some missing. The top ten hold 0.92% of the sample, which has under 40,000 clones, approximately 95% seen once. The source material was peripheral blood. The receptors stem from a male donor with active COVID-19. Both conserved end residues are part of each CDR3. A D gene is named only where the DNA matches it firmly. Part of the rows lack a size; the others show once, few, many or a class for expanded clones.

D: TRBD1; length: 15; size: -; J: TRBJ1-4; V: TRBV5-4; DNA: TGTGCCAGCAGCTCCGGCGGTACAGGGGGAGAAAAACTGTTTTTT; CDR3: CASSSGGTGGEKLFF
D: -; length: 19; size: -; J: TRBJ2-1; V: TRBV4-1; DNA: TGCGCCAGCAGCCAAGCCGTTCTTAAGACAGGGACTAGATACAATGAGCAGTTCTTC; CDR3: CASSQAVLKTGTRYNEQFF
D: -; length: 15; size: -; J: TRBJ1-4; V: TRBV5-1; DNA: TGCGCCAGCAGCTCCGACCCAACGGGTAATGAAAAACTGTTTTTT; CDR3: CASSSDPTGNEKLFF
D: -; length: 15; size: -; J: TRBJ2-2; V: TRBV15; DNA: TGTGCCACCAGCAGCAGAGGGGGACGCACCGGGGAGCTGTTTTTT; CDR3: CATSSRGGRTGELFF
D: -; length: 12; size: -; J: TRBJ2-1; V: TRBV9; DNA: TGTGCCAGCAGCGTAGGAGGGCATGAGCAGTTCTTC; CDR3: CASSVGGHEQFF
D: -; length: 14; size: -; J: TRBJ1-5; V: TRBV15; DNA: TGTGCCACCAGCAGAGATAGGGGGAATCAGCCCCAGCATTTT; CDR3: CATSRDRGNQPQHF
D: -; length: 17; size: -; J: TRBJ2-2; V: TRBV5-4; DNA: TGTGCCAGCAGCTCTACCCCCGGGACTGCGAACACCGGGGAGCTGTTTTTT; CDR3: CASSSTPGTANTGELFF
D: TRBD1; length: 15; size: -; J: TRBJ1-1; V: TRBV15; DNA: TGTGCCACCAGGGCGGACAGGGGGCTTCACACTGAAGCTTTCTTT; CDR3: CATRADRGLHTEAFF
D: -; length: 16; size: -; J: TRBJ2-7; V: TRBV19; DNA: TGTGCCAGTAGTTCAGCCTATGACAGCCTAGGCTACGAGCAGTACTTC; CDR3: CASSSAYDSLGYEQYF
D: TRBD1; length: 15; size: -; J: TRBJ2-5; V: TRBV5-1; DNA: TGCGCCAGCAGGGAACAGGGGGCGCTAGGAGAGACCCAGTACTTC; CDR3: CASREQGALGETQYF
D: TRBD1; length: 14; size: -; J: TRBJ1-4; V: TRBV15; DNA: TGTGCCACCAGTCGGGGACAGCTCAATGAAAAACTGTTTTTT; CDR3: CATSRGQLNEKLFF
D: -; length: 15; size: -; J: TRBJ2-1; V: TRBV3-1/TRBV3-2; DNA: TGTGCCAGCAGCCAAGAAATCCTAGAGGACAATGAGCAGTTCTTC; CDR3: CASSQEILEDNEQFF
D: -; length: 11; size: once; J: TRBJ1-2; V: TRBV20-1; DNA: TGCAGTGCTAGGCGGGGAGGCGGCTACACCTTC; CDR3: CSARRGGGYTF
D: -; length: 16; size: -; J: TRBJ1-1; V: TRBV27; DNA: TGTGCCAGCCTTAAACAAAACAGGTTGGGGAACACTGAAGCTTTCTTT; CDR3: CASLKQNRLGNTEAFF
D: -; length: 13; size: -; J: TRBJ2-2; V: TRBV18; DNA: TGTGCCAGCTCACCGGGGCCCACCGGGGAGCTGTTTTTT; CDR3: CASSPGPTGELFF